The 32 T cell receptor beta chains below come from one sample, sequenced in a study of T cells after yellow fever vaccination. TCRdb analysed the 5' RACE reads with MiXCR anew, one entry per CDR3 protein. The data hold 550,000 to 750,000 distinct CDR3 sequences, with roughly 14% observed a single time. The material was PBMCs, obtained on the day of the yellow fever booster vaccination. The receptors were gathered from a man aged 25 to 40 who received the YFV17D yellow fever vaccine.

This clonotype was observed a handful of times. CDR3 loop: CASSQRSGGSYEQYF. Written as DNA, the CDR3 is TGTGCCAGCAGCCAAAGGTCTGGCGGGAGTTACGAGCAGTACTTC. The genes are TRBV4-2 and TRBJ2-7, with 7 bases lining up with TRBD2. The trim removed 2 bases at V and 4 bases at J, leaving 8 bases unmatched. Germline lookup yields CDR1 LGHNA and CDR2 YNFKEQ. This CDR3 has 15 residues.

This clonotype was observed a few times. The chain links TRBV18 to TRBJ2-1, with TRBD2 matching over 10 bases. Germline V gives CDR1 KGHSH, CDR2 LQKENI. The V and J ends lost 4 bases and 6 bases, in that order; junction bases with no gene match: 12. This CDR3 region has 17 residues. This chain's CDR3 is CASSRHVDLAGGNEQFF. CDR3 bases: TGTGCCAGCTCACGACACGTGGACTTAGCGGGAGGCAATGAGCAGTTCTTC.

DNA of the CDR3: TGCGCCAGCAGCTTGGGGCAGGGGGTCTACAATGAGCAGTTCTTC. The encoded protein is CASSLGQGVYNEQFF. V gene TRBV5-1 combines with J gene TRBJ2-1; 7 bases map to TRBD1. The CDR3 consists of 15 residues. Germline loops: CDR1 SGHRS, CDR2 YFSETQ. The trim removed 0 bases at V and 3 bases at J, leaving 3 bases unmatched.

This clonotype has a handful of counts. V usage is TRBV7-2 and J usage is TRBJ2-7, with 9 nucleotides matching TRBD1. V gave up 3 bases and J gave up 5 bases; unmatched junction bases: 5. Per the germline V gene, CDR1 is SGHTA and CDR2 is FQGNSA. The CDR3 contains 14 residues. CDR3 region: CASSLYRTGDEQYF. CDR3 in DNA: TGTGCCAGCAGCTTGTACCGGACAGGGGACGAGCAGTACTTC.

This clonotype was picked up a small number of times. CDR3 sequence: CASSPGHHYEQYF. In nucleotides, the CDR3 is TGTGCCAGCAGCCCCGGACATCACTACGAGCAGTACTTC. This chain joins TRBV7-2 and TRBJ2-7, with D possibly being TRBD1 (5 bases). Germline lookup yields CDR1 SGHTA and CDR2 FQGNSA. Trimming removed 5 bases from V and 3 bases from J, with 11 bases in between. This CDR3 has 13 residues. Filled out from reference TRBV7-2 and TRBJ2-7, the complete variable domain reads GAGVSQSPSNKVTEKGKDVELRCDPISGHTALYWYRQSLGQGLEFLIYFQGNSAPDKSGLPSDRFSAERTGGSVSTLTIQRTQQEDSAVYLCASSPGHHYEQYFGPGTRLTVT.

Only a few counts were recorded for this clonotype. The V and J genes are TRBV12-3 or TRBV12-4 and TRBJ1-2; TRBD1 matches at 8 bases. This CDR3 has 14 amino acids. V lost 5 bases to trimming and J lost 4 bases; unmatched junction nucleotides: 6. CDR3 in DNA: TGTGCCAGCAGTCGAATGACAGGGGCCTATGGCTACACCTTC. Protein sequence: CASSRMTGAYGYTF.

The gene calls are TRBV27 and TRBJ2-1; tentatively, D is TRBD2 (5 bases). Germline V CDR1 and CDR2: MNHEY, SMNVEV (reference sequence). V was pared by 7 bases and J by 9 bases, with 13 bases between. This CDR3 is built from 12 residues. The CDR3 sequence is CASTLFGGEQFF. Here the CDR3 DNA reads TGTGCCAGCACCCTGTTCGGAGGTGAGCAGTTCTTC.

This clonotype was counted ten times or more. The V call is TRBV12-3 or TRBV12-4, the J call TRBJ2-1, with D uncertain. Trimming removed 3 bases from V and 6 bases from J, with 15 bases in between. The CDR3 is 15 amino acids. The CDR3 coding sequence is TGTGCCAGCAGTTTCGATAGGTACCCACGCAATGAGCAGTTCTTC. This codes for CASSFDRYPRNEQFF.

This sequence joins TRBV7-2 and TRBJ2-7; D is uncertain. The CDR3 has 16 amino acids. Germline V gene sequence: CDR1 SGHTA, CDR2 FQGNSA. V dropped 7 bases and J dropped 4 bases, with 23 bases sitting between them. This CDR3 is CASTPSASINGYEQYF. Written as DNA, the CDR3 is TGTGCCAGCACCCCATCGGCGTCAATCAATGGGTACGAGCAGTACTTC. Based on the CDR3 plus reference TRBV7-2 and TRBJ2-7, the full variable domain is GAGVSQSPSNKVTEKGKDVELRCDPISGHTALYWYRQSLGQGLEFLIYFQGNSAPDKSGLPSDRFSAERTGGSVSTLTIQRTQQEDSAVYLCASTPSASINGYEQYFGPGTRLTVT.

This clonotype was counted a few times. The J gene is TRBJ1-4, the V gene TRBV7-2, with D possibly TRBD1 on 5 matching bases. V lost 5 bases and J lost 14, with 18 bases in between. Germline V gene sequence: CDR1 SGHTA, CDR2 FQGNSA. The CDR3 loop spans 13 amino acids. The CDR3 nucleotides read TGTGCCAGCAGCGCAGAAGACAGATTGCGTCTGTTTTTT. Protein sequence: CASSAEDRLRLFF.

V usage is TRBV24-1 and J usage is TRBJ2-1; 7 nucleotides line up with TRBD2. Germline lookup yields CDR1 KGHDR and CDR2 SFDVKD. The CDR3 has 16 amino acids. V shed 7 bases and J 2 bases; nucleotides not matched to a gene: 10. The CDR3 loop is CATRSNAGLPYNEQFF. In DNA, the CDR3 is TGTGCCACCAGATCCAACGCGGGACTACCCTACAATGAGCAGTTCTTC.

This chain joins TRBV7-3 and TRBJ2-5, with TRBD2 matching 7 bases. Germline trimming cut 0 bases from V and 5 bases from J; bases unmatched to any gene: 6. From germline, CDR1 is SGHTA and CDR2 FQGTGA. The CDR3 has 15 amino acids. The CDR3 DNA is TGTGCCAGCAGCTTAACCCCGGGAGGCAGCGAGACCCAGTACTTC. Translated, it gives CASSLTPGGSETQYF.

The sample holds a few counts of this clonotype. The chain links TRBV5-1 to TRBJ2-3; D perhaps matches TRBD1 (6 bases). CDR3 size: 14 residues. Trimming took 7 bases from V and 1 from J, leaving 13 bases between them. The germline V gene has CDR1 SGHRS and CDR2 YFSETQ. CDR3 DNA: TGCGCCAGCGGCCGACAGGAGCGCACAGATACGCAGTATTTT. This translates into CASGRQERTDTQYF.

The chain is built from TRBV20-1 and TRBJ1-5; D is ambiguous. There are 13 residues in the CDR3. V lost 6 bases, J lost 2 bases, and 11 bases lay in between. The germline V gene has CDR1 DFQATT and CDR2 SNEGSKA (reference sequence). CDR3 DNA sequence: TGCAGTGCCAGCTGGCAAGGCAATCAGCCCCAGCATTTT. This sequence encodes CSASWQGNQPQHF.

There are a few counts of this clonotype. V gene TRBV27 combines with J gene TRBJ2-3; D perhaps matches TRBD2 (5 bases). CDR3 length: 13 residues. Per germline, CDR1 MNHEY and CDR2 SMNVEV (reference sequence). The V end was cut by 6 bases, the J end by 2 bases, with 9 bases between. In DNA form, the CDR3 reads TGTGCCAGCAGGAAAGCGGACACAGATACGCAGTATTTT. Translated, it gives CASRKADTDTQYF.

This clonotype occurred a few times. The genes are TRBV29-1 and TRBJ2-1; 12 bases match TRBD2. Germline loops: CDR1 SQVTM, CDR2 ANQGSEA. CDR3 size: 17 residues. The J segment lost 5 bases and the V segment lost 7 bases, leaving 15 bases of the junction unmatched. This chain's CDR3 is CSARTSGTTRSNNEQFF. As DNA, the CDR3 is TGCAGCGCCAGGACTAGCGGGACTACGCGATCAAACAATGAGCAGTTCTTC.

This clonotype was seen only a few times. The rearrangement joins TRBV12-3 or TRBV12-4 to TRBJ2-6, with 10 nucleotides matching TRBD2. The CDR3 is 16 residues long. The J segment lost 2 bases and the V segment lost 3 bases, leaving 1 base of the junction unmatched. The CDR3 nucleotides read TGTGCCAGCAGTTTTAGCGGGAGGCCTGGGGCCAACGTCCTGACTTTC. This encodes CASSFSGRPGANVLTF.

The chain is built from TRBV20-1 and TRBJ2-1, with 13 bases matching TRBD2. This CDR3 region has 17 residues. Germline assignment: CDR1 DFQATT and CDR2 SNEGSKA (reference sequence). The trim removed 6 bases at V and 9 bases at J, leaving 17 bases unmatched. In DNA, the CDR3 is TGCAGTGCCAACGACGCAACCCGGACTAGCGGGGGAGGTGAGCAGTTCTTC. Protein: CSANDATRTSGGGEQFF.

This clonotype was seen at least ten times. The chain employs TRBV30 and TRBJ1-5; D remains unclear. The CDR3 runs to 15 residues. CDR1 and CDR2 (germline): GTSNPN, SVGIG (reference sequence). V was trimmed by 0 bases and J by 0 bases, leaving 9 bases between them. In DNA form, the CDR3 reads TGTGCCTGGAGTGTAAAACACCTTAGCAATCAGCCCCAGCATTTT. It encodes CAWSVKHLSNQPQHF. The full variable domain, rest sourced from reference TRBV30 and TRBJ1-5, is SQTIHQWPATLVQPVGSPLSLECTVEGTSNPNLYWYRQAAGRGLQLLFYSVGIGQISSEVPQNLSASRPQDRQFILSSKKLLLSDSGFYLCAWSVKHLSNQPQHFGDGTRLSIL.

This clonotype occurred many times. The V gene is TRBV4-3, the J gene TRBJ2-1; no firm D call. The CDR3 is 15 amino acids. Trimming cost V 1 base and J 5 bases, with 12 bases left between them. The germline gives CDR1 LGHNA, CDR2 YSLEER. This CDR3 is CASSQGSLWDNEQFF. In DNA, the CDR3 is TGCGCCAGCAGCCAAGGAAGTCTCTGGGACAATGAGCAGTTCTTC.

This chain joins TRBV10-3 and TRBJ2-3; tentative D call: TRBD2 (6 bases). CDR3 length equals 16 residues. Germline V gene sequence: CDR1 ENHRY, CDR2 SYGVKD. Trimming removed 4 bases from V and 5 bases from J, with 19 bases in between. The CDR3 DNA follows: TGTGCCATCAGTGGTACCTCCGGGACTCTGAAAGATACGCAGTATTTT. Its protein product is CAISGTSGTLKDTQYF.

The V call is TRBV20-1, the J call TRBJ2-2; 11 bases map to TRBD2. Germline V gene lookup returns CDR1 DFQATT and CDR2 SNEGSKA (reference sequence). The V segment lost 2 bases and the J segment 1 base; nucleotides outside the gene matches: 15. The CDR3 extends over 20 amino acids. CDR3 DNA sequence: TGCAGTGCTAGATCTACCAGAGGGGGAGGACTAGCGGGGAACACCGGGGAGCTGTTTTTT. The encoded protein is CSARSTRGGGLAGNTGELFF.

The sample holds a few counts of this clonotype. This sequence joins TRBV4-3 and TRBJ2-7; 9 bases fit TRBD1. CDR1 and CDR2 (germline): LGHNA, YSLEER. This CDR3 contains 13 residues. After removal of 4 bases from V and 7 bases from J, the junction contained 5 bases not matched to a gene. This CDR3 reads CASSLTGGKEQYF. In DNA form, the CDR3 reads TGCGCCAGCAGCCTTACAGGGGGCAAAGAGCAGTACTTC.

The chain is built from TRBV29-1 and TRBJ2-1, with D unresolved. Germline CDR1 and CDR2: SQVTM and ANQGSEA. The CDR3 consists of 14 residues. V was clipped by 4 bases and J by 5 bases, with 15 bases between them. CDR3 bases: TGCAGCGTTGTATATCTTGGGCGCCACAATGAGCAGTTCTTC. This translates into CSVVYLGRHNEQFF.

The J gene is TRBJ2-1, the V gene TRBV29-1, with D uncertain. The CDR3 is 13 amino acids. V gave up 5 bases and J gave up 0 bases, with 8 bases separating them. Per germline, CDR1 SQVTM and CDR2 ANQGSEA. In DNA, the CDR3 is TGCAGCGTTCCTCCTAGCTCCTACAATGAGCAGTTCTTC. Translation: CSVPPSSYNEQFF.

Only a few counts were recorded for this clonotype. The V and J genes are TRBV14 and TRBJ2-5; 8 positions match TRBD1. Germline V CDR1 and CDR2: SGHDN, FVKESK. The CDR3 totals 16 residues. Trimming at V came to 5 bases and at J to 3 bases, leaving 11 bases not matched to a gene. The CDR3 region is CASSVWGQVGKETQYF. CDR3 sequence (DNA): TGTGCCAGCAGCGTGTGGGGACAGGTGGGCAAAGAGACCCAGTACTTC.

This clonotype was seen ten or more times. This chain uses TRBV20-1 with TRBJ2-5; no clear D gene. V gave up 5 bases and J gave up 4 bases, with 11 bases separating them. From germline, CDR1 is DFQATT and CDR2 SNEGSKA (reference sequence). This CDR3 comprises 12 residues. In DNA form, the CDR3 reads TGCAGTGCTGCCGACCCCGCAGAGACCCAGTACTTC. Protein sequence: CSAADPAETQYF.

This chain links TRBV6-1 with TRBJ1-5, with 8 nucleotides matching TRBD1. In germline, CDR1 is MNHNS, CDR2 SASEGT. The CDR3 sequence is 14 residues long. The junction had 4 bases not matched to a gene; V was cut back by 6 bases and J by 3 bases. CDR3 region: CASRMTGVNQPQHF. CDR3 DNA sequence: TGTGCCAGCAGGATGACAGGGGTCAATCAGCCCCAGCATTTT.

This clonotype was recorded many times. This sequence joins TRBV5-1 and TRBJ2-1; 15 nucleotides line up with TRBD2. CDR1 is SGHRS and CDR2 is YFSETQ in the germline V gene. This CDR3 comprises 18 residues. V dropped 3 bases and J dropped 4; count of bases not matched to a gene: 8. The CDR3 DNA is TGCGCCAGCAGCTCCCGGACTAGCGGGAGGGCCACGTACAATGAGCAGTTCTTC. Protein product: CASSSRTSGRATYNEQFF. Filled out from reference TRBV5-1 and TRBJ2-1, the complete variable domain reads KAGVTQTPRYLIKTRGQQVTLSCSPISGHRSVSWYQQTPGQGLQFLFEYFSETQRNKGNFPGRFSGRQFSNSRSEMNVSTLELGDSALYLCASSSRTSGRATYNEQFFGPGTRLTVL.

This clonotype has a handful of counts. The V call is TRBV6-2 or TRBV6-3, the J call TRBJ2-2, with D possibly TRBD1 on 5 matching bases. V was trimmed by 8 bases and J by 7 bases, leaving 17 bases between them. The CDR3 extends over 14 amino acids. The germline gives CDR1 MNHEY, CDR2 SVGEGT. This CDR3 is CASGSWAQGGELFF. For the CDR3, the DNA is TGTGCCAGCGGATCTTGGGCCCAGGGCGGGGAGCTGTTTTTT.

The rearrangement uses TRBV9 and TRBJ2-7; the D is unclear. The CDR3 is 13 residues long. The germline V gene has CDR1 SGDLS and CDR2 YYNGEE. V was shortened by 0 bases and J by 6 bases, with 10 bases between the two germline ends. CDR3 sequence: CASSVVELSEQYF. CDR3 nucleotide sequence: TGTGCCAGCAGCGTAGTTGAACTCTCCGAGCAGTACTTC.

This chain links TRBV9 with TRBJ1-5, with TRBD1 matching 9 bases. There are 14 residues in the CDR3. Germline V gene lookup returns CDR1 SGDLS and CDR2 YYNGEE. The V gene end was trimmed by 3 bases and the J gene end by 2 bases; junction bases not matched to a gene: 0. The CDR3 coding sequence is TGTGCCAGCAGCGGGACAGGGGGCAATCAGCCCCAGCATTTT. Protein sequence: CASSGTGGNQPQHF.